The rows below give T cell receptor beta chains drawn from one sample of a study of regulatory T cells. The assay was immunoSEQ multiplex PCR, and TCRdb's table has in-frame clones only and misses some. The table has 20,000 to 25,000 clones, 90% to 95% seen once. Sequenced sample: CD8+ T cells sorted from blood. The receptors derive from a child younger than 10 with CD3G deficiency. Both conserved end residues are part of each CDR3. Fields, in order: J gene, CDR3 length, D gene, clone size, V gene, CDR3 protein, CDR3 DNA. A D gene is named only where the DNA matches it firmly. Some rows have no size entry. The others give once, few or many, or a class for an expanded clone.

>TRBJ1-1|13|.|few|TRBV11-2
CASSLGPYTEAFF
TGTGCCAGCAGCTTAGGGCCTTACACTGAAGCTTTCTTT
>TRBJ1-5|13|.|.|TRBV19
CASSTDLYQPQHF
TGTGCCAGTAGTACCGACCTTTATCAGCCCCAGCATTTT
>TRBJ2-7|13|.|once|TRBV11-2
CASSSGSLYEQYF
TGTGCCAGCAGCTCCGGGTCCCTCTACGAGCAGTACTTC
>TRBJ1-1|15|.|.|TRBV28
CASSHDLSGNTEAFF
TGTGCCAGCAGTCACGATTTATCGGGGAACACTGAAGCTTTCTTT
>TRBJ2-1|15|TRBD2|.|TRBV5-1
CASSLGVSGRNEQFF
TGCGCCAGCAGCTTGGGAGTTAGCGGGAGGAATGAGCAGTTCTTC
>TRBJ1-2|14|.|.|TRBV6-5
CASSYGKGTHGYTF
TGTGCCAGCAGTTACGGGAAAGGAACCCATGGCTACACCTTC
>TRBJ1-1|13|TRBD1|.|TRBV28
CASSLNRGRAAFF
TGTGCCAGCAGTTTAAACAGGGGGCGCGCAGCTTTCTTT
>TRBJ2-7|15|.|.|TRBV5-1
CASSLESDQTYEQYF
TGCGCCAGCAGCTTGGAATCCGACCAAACCTACGAGCAGTACTTC
>TRBJ2-7|12|.|.|TRBV6-1
CASSAKGHEQYF
TGTGCCAGCAGTGCCAAGGGACACGAGCAGTACTTC
>TRBJ2-1|13|.|.|TRBV7-8
CASSLVAGHEQFF
TGTGCCAGCAGCTTAGTGGCAGGGCATGAGCAGTTCTTC
>TRBJ2-1|15|TRBD2|.|TRBV19
CASSIGLAGAGEQFF
TGTGCCAGTAGTATAGGTCTAGCGGGAGCAGGTGAGCAGTTCTTC
>TRBJ2-7|14|TRBD1|.|TRBV7-9
CASSAPGQGYEQYF
TGTGCCAGCAGCGCTCCGGGACAGGGATACGAGCAGTACTTC
>TRBJ1-1|15|TRBD1|.|TRBV4-1
CASSQSDRGGHEAFF
TGCGCCAGCAGCCAATCCGACAGGGGGGGGCATGAAGCTTTCTTT
>TRBJ1-1|13|.|.|TRBV10-2
CASSAHKRTEAFF
TGCGCCAGCAGTGCACACAAGAGGACTGAAGCTTTCTTT
>TRBJ2-1|15|TRBD2|.|TRBV7-8
CASSEEASGTNEQFF
TGTGCCAGCAGTGAAGAAGCTAGCGGGACGAATGAGCAGTTCTTC
>TRBJ2-3|16|TRBD2|.|TRBV5-1
CASSYGTSGLTDTQYF
TGCGCCAGCAGCTACGGGACTAGCGGGCTCACAGATACGCAGTATTTT
>TRBJ2-4|17|TRBD2|.|TRBV6-1
CASSEVVEGGSKNIQYF
TGTGCCAGCAGTGAAGTGGTGGAGGGAGGGTCCAAAAACATTCAGTACTTC